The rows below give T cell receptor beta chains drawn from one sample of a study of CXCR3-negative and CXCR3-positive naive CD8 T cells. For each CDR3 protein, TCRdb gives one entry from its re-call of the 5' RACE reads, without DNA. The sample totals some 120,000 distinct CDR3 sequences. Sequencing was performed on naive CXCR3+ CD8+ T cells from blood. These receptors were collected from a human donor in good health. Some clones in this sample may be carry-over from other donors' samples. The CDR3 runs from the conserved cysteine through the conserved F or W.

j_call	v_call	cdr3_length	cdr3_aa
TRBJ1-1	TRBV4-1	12	CASSQDYSEAFF
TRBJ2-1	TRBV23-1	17	CASSQMRGGSRYNEQFF
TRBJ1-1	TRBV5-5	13	CASGRQLNTEAFF
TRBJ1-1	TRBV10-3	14	CAISEQGEYTEAFF
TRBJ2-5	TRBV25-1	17	CASSEYIGRRGLETQYF
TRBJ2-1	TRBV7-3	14	CASSRLAGDDEQFF
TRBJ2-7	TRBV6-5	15	CASSQVFGGGYEQYF
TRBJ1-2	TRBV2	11	CASGTNYGYTF
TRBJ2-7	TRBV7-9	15	CASSSGLRPSYEQYF
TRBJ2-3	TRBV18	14	CASSDRVSTDTQYF
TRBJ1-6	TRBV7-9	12	CASRAGDSPLHF
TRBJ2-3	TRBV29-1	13	CSAGQVNTDTQYF
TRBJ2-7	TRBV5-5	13	CASSLVGSVEQYF
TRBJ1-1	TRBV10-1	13	CASRLGQGTEAFF
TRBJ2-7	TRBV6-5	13	CASSYGEWDEQYF
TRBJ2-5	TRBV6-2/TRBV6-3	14	CASSPETPQETQYF
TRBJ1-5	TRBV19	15	CASSIDLGGHQPQHF
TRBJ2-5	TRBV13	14	CASSFKTTTETQYF
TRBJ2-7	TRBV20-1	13	CSARDSFYYEQYF
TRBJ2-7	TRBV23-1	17	CASSQYLTGTGGSEQYF
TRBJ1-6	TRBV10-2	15	CASSDRGPPNSPLHF
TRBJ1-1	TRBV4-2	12	CASSQRQGEAFF